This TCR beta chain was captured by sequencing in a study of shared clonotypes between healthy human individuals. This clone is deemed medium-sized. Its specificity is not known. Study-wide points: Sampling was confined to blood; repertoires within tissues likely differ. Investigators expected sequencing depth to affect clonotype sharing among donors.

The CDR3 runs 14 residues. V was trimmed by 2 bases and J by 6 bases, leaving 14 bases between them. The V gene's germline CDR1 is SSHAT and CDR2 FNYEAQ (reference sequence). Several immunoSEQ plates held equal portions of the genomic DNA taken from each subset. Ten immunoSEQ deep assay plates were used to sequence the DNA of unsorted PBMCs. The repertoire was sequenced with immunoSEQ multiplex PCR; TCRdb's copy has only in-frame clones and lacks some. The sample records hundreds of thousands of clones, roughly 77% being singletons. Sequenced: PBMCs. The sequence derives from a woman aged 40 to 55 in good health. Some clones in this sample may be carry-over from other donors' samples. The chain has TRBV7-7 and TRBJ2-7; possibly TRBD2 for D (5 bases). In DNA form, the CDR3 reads TGTGCCAGCAGCTTACAACCGGGGTCGAGCGAGCAGTACTTC. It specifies CASSLQPGSSEQYF.